The entry below describes one T cell receptor (beta chain). The sample belongs to a study of blood T cell repertoires in COVID-19. Study context: From T cells, B-cell-depleted T cells, or PBMCs came the material, which was cDNA or gDNA.

CDR1 and CDR2 from the germline V gene are PRHDT and FYEKMQ (reference sequence). Trimming took 3 bases from V and 3 from J, leaving 18 bases between them. The length of the CDR3 is 16 residues. The repertoire was sequenced with immunoSEQ multiplex PCR; TCRdb's copy has only in-frame clones and lacks some. The data show 200,000 to 300,000 clones, with around 86% seen just once and approximately 3% held by the top ten. This chain links TRBV13 with TRBJ2-7; D may be TRBD2 (6 bases). The TCR comes from a woman aged 25 to 39 who had recovered from COVID-19. The sequencing input was peripheral blood. CDR3 sequence (DNA): TGTGCCAGCAGCTTTCGATCGGGGGTGGGGAACTACGAGCAGTACTTC. Translated, it gives CASSFRSGVGNYEQYF.